The present entry profiles one TCR beta chain with its context. Its antigen is as yet unknown. Naive CD8 cells lacked CD45RO, underwent positive selection for CCR7 and left out terminally differentiated effector memory CD45RA+ cells. Germline V gene data show CDR1 as SQVTM and CDR2 as ANQGSEA. J was trimmed by 0 bases and V by 4 bases; bases with no gene match: 6. The CDR3 has 15 residues. The data are from a study of shared clonotypes between healthy human individuals. Background on the study: Per donor, three plates held CD4 naive cells, three held CD4 memory, two held CD8 naive and one held CD8 memory.

Study-level results: Clonotypes shared by all four sorted-subset donors had higher generation probabilities than non-shared clonotypes. Naive CD4 clonotypes overlapped across a few donors at approximately 5.5%.

Assay runs were performed at deep level. Here immunoSEQ multiplex PCR was the method, and the copy in TCRdb shows in-frame clones only, minus some. The data contain 2 million to 2.5 million clones, under 95% of them singletons. The clonotype was recovered from a man aged 18 to 35 in good health. Some clones in this sample may be carry-over from other donors' samples. V gene TRBV29-1 combines with J gene TRBJ2-3, with 8 bases matching TRBD2. The sequenced sample consisted of naive CD8+ T cells from PBMCs. CDR3 protein: CSVAVTSVSTDTQYF. DNA of the CDR3: TGCAGCGTTGCCGTGACTAGCGTTAGCACAGATACGCAGTATTTT.